This T cell receptor (beta chain) was sequenced for a study of T cell repertoires in cytomegalovirus infection. Study-wide points: Identification of carriers of CMV plus the relevant HLA was achieved through cumulative public TCR beta family frequency.

Trimming stripped 5 bases from V and 5 bases from J, with 16 bases between. In germline, CDR1 is MNHEY, CDR2 SMNVEV (reference sequence). The CDR3 covers 15 residues. TCRdb processed the reads anew with MiXCR; each CDR3 protein has one entry. The table includes hundreds of thousands of distinct CDR3 sequences, roughly 43% detected once. A few counts support this clonotype. Its antigen is not identified. This rearrangement joins TRBV27 to TRBJ1-3; D not certain. The sequence was collected from a human donor in good health (CMV status not recorded). Some clones in this sample may be carry-over from other donors' samples. Sequencing was performed on cultured PBMCs, taken from culture after CMV antigen stimulation. As DNA, the CDR3 is TGTGCCAGCAGTCCCCTCGGCGGTCGTAGAAACACCATATATTTT. It encodes CASSPLGGRRNTIYF.